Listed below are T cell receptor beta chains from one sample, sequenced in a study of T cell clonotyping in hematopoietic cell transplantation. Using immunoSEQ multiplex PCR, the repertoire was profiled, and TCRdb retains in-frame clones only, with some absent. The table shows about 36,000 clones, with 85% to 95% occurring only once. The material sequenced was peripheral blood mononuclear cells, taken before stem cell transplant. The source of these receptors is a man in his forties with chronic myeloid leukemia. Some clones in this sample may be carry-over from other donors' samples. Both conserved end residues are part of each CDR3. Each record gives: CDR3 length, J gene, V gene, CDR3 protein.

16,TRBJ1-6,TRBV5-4,CASSPRGQKYNSPLHF
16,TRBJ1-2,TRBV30,CAWSAHSSLPGGGYTF
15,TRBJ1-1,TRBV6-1,CASTRQGLLFTEAFF
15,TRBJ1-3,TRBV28,CASSFQGASGNTIYF
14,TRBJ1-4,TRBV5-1,CASRRQGTNEKLFF
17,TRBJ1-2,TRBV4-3,CASSLSDRGSYNYGYTF
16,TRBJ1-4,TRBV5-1,CASPTSGQGLWEKLFF
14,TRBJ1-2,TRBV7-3,CASSPGDSGYGYTF
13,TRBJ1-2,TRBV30,CAWSVMGRGGYTF
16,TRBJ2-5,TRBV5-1,CASNDGPSGGAETQYF
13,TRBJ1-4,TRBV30,CAWRPVLNEKLFF
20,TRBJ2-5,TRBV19,CASSIKATGSNPLRPETQYF
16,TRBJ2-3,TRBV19,CASSIGTRGGTDTQYF
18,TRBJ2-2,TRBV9,CASSVGLGTSGNTGELFF
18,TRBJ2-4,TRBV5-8,CASSPDGRRALAKNIQYF
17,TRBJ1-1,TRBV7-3,CASSPQGGGPLGTEAFF
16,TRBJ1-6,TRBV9,CASSVEGGRGNSPLHF
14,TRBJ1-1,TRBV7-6,CASSLPGQGTEAFF
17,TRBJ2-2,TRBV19,CASSIGVGTGSTGELFF
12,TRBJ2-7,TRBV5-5,CASGGFSYEQYF
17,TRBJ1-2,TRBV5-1,CASSLDRWQTPNYGYTF
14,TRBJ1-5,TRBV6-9,CASSPQRKNQPQHF
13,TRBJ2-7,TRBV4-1,CASSQVGAYEQYF
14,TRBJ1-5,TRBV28,CASSPGESNQPQHF
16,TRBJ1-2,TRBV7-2,CASSLGGGGKGNGYTF
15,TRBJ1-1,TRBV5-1,CASSLPAAPNTEAFF
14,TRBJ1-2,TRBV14,CASSQERTGYGYTF
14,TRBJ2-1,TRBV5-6,CASSLARLYNEQFF
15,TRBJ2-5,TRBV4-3,CASSQVQGPQETQYF
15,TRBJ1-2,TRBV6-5,CASSYSNAAGNGYTF
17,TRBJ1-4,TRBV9,CASSGGIVGVANEKLFF
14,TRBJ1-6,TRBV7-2,CASSLLGTGSPLHF
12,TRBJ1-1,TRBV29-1,CSVGQMNTEAFF
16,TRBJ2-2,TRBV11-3,CASSPRSGSNTGELFF
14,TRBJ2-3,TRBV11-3,CASSPGSATDTQYF
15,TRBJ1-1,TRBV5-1,CASSLNGGRNTEAFF
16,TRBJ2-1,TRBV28,CASSLTGGSSYNEQFF